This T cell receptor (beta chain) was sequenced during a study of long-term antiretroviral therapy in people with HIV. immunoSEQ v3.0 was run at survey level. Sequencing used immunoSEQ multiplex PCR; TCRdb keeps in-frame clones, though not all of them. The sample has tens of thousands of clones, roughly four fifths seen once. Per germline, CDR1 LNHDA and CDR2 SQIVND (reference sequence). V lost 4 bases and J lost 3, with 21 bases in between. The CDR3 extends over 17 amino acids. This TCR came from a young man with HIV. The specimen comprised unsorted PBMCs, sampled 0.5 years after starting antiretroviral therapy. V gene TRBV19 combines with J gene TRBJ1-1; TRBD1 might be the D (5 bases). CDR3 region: CASSTLRGQMRHTEAFF. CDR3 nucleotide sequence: TGTGCCAGTAGTACCTTGAGGGGCCAAATGCGCCACACTGAAGCTTTCTTT.